This T cell receptor beta chain comes out of a study of yellow fever vaccine responses in identical twins. Findings and caveats of the study: Convergence reportedly seemed to mark part of the twins' vaccine T cell response, with personalization marking the rest.

TCRdb reanalysed the RT-PCR reads using MiXCR and keeps one entry per CDR3 protein. In the table there are about 11,000 distinct CDR3 sequences, around three quarters of which are singletons. Remarks on this clonotype: Its antigen is still unknown.

This specimen was T cells from blood (PBMCs), unsorted or a sorted subset (not recorded which), taken before or after yellow fever vaccination (not recorded which). This TCR was sampled from a woman aged 18-29 years who received the yellow fever vaccine.

The CDR3 spells CAISESGGRSSYNEQFF. In DNA, the CDR3 is TGTGCCATCAGTGAGTCAGGGGGAAGGAGCTCCTACAATGAGCAGTTCTTC. The chain couples TRBV10-3 to TRBJ2-1; a possible D gene is TRBD1 (6 bases). The germline CDR1 and CDR2 sequences are ENHRY and SYGVKD. This CDR3 comprises 17 residues. Trimming removed 0 bases at V and 0 bases at J, with 12 bases between.